These 10 T cell receptor beta chains were all obtained from the same sample, sequenced in a study of cytomegalovirus exposure and HLA in healthy donors. Generated by immunoSEQ multiplex PCR, the TCRdb table keeps only in-frame clones and is missing some. Seen here are about 280,000 clones, roughly 90% observed once, and the top ten hold about 0.85%. Sequencing used PBMCs. The receptors were gathered from a woman aged 18-29 years in good health and CMV-seronegative.

V is TRBV6-5 and J is TRBJ1-4; D is ambiguous. The V and J ends lost 0 bases and 4 bases respectively, with 9 bases between them. The CDR3 covers 15 residues. Germline-derived CDR1 and CDR2 are MNHEY and SVGAGI. The CDR3 nucleotides are TGTGCCAGCAGTTACTCGGAGGCCGGTAATGAAAAACTGTTTTTT. This encodes CASSYSEAGNEKLFF.

This rearrangement joins TRBV2 to TRBJ1-2; 7 bases match TRBD1. V trimming: 7 bases; J trimming: 2 bases; junction bases outside the gene matches: 7. The CDR3 covers 14 residues. In germline, CDR1 is SNHLY, CDR2 FYNNEI. DNA of the CDR3: TGTGCCAGCACCAGGACAGGAGTGAACTATGGCTACACCTTC. Protein product: CASTRTGVNYGYTF.

The DNA of the CDR3 is TGTGCCACCCGGGGACTAGGTGAAGCTTTCTTT. Translation: CATRGLGEAFF. The rearrangement joins TRBV10-3 to TRBJ1-1; D is perhaps TRBD1 (5 bases). V dropped 10 bases and J dropped 7 bases, with 13 bases sitting between them. The CDR3 spans 11 residues. Germline loops: CDR1 ENHRY, CDR2 SYGVKD.

This chain links TRBV28 with TRBJ2-3; 10 nucleotides align to TRBD2. The V and J ends lost 8 bases and 3 bases, in that order; junction bases with no gene match: 26. This CDR3 is built from 21 residues. Germline CDR1 is MDHEN and CDR2 is SYDVKM. CDR3 coding DNA: TGTGCCAGCGCCCCTTTCGGCCCCCGGGTTAGCGGGAGGATAGCTACAGATACGCAGTATTTT. As protein: CASAPFGPRVSGRIATDTQYF.

This chain connects TRBV5-4 to TRBJ2-7, with 10 bases matching TRBD2. The germline CDR1 and CDR2 sequences are SGHNT and YYREEE (reference sequence). The V gene end was trimmed by 4 bases and the J gene end by 6 bases; junction bases not matched to a gene: 10. The CDR3 covers 15 residues. CDR3 amino acids: CASSPEAGGPTEQYF. Written as DNA, the CDR3 is TGTGCCAGCAGCCCCGAAGCGGGAGGGCCTACCGAGCAGTACTTC.

The chain employs TRBV23-1 and TRBJ2-3; 9 nucleotides line up with TRBD2. TRBV23-1 is sorted into the ORF group, with uncertain function. The J segment lost 6 bases and the V segment lost 4 bases, leaving 11 bases of the junction unmatched. This CDR3 comprises 16 residues. The DNA of the CDR3 is TGCGCCAGCAGTCTCCGGACTAGCGAGCGGAACGATACGCAGTATTTT. The encoded protein is CASSLRTSERNDTQYF.

This clone occurred once. V gene TRBV5-1 combines with J gene TRBJ2-7, with D possibly TRBD1 on 6 matching bases. CDR1 is SGHRS and CDR2 is YFSETQ in the germline V gene. This CDR3 is built from 17 residues. V lost 1 base and J lost 7, with 24 bases in between. The CDR3 bases are TGCGCCAGCAGCTTGACCCGAACAACAGGGCCCCACGAGGAGCAGTACTTC. Protein product: CASSLTRTTGPHEEQYF.

The chain couples TRBV5-6 to TRBJ2-7; TRBD2 agrees at 11 bases. Per germline, CDR1 SGHDT and CDR2 YYEEEE. V lost 3 bases and J lost 6; bases outside the gene matches: 17. The CDR3 totals 18 residues. CDR3 DNA sequence: TGTGCCAGCAGCTGGGGGCCAGGAGCCGCTAGCGGGAGGTCCGAGCAGTACTTC. Its translation: CASSWGPGAASGRSEQYF.

The chain combines TRBV18 with TRBJ2-7; TRBD2 aligns across 10 bases. The CDR3 loop spans 15 amino acids. V trimming: 0 bases; J trimming: 4 bases; junction bases outside the gene matches: 3. Germline CDR1 is KGHSH and CDR2 is LQKENI. CDR3 in amino acids: CASSPPSSGSYEQYF. The CDR3 nucleotides are TGTGCCAGCTCACCACCGTCTAGCGGGAGTTACGAGCAGTACTTC.

The chain couples TRBV5-6 to TRBJ2-6; no reliable D call. Looked up from germline, CDR1 is SGHDT and CDR2 is YYEEEE. Deletions cut 6 bases from V and 2 bases from J, with 9 bases between. This CDR3 has 14 residues. The CDR3 coding sequence is TGTGCCAGCACCCCACTACCTGGGGCCAACGTCCTGACTTTC. This encodes CASTPLPGANVLTF.